Each of the 29 T cell receptor beta chains below was sequenced from the same sample in a study of blood T cell repertoires in COVID-19. Measured with immunoSEQ multiplex PCR; TCRdb has only the in-frame clones, and not every one. The sample has more than 95,000 clones; about 81% are singletons. Sequencing was carried out using peripheral blood. These receptors were obtained from a woman between 50 and 59 years old with acute or convalescent COVID-19.

The chain uses TRBV6-5 and TRBJ1-6; D is undetermined. In germline, CDR1 is MNHEY, CDR2 SVGAGI. The CDR3 runs to 15 residues. V lost 8 bases, J lost 0 bases, and 11 bases lay in between. The CDR3 is CASRYGSSYNSPLHF. CDR3 sequence (DNA): TGTGCCAGCCGCTATGGGAGCTCCTATAATTCACCCCTCCACTTT.

The rearrangement uses TRBV5-1 and TRBJ1-5, with a tentative D call TRBD1 (5 bases). The V and J ends lost 0 bases and 8 bases respectively, with 12 bases between them. The CDR3 sequence is 14 residues long. Germline V lookup: CDR1 SGHRS, CDR2 YFSETQ. The CDR3 nucleotides read TGCGCCAGCAGCTTGGAGGGGATAGGTGAGCCCCAGCATTTT. This translates into CASSLEGIGEPQHF.

The chain combines TRBV6-5 with TRBJ1-6; 7 nucleotides agree with TRBD1. Germline CDR1 MNHEY, CDR2 SVGAGI. There are 15 residues in the CDR3. V was pared by 4 bases and J by 5 bases, with 5 bases of the junction left unmatched. CDR3 residues: CASSWDRENNSPLHF. The CDR3 nucleotides read TGTGCCAGCAGTTGGGACAGAGAGAATAATTCACCCCTCCACTTT.

The V gene is TRBV6-1, the J gene TRBJ2-5, with 7 positions matching TRBD1. V dropped 2 bases and J dropped 2; count of bases not matched to a gene: 5. Germline values: CDR1 MNHNS, CDR2 SASEGT. The CDR3 has 15 residues. The CDR3, as DNA: TGTGCCAGCAGTGAATTTGGCAGGGGGCAAGAGACCCAGTACTTC. This gives the protein CASSEFGRGQETQYF.

The rearrangement links TRBV7-8 to TRBJ1-2; TRBD1 agrees at 10 bases. The CDR3 runs 18 residues. The V gene's germline CDR1 is SGHVS and CDR2 FQNEAQ. Trimming cost V 2 bases and J 3 bases; bases outside gene matches: 12. The CDR3 loop reads CASSLSYSGTGVDYGYTF. CDR3 DNA sequence: TGTGCCAGCAGCTTATCATATTCCGGGACAGGGGTTGACTATGGCTACACCTTC.

J is TRBJ1-3 and V is TRBV30; D is ambiguous. Germline CDR1 is GTSNPN and CDR2 is SVGIG (reference sequence). V dropped 5 bases and J dropped 0 bases, with 5 bases sitting between them. The CDR3 runs 12 residues. CDR3 in amino acids: CAWAGSGNTIYF. The CDR3 DNA reads TGTGCCTGGGCAGGCTCTGGAAACACCATATATTTT.

The chain combines TRBV5-4 with TRBJ2-7; D is undetermined. V lost 4 bases to trimming and J lost 7 bases, with 21 bases between them. In germline, CDR1 is SGHNT, CDR2 YYREEE (reference sequence). CDR3 length equals 15 residues. The CDR3 DNA follows: TGTGCCAGCAGCACCCGACTCGCCCCTATTTGGGAGCAGTACTTC. Amino acids: CASSTRLAPIWEQYF.

The chain employs TRBV6-6 and TRBJ2-7, with 7 positions matching TRBD2. V shed 5 bases and J 4 bases; nucleotides not matched to a gene: 8. CDR1 is MNHNY, CDR2 SVGAGI, per germline (reference sequence). The CDR3 has 14 amino acids. The CDR3 reads CASSPSSGIYEQYF. The CDR3 DNA follows: TGTGCCAGCAGTCCCTCTAGCGGTATATACGAGCAGTACTTC.

The chain is built from TRBV20-1 and TRBJ2-5; 11 positions match TRBD2. J lost 4 bases, V lost 3 bases, and 7 bases had no gene match. The CDR3 sequence is 15 residues long. Germline loops: CDR1 DFQATT, CDR2 SNEGSKA (reference sequence). The CDR3 is CSASSGGALGETQYF. CDR3 coding DNA: TGCAGTGCTAGTAGCGGGGGGGCCTTGGGAGAGACCCAGTACTTC.

The V and J genes are TRBV28 and TRBJ1-1, with TRBD1 matching 8 bases. The germline CDR1 and CDR2 sequences are MDHEN and SYDVKM. V lost 4 bases, J lost 4 bases, and 5 bases stayed unmatched. This CDR3 region has 14 residues. The CDR3 coding sequence is TGTGCCAGCAGTTCACAGGGGGGACGCACTGAAGCTTTCTTT. Its protein product is CASSSQGGRTEAFF.

This clone was picked up one time. The CDR3, as DNA: TGTGCCAGCAGTTTAATTACAGGCTTTGGGTACAATGAGCAGTTCTTC. Encoded protein: CASSLITGFGYNEQFF. The chain has TRBV27 and TRBJ2-1, with D possibly TRBD1 on 5 matching bases. Looked up from germline, CDR1 is MNHEY and CDR2 is SMNVEV (reference sequence). Trimming cost V 2 bases and J 4 bases, with 15 bases left between them. The CDR3 is made up of 16 amino acids.

The chain uses TRBV7-8 and TRBJ2-1; the D gene is possibly TRBD1 (6 bases). The CDR3 runs to 15 residues. In germline, CDR1 is SGHVS, CDR2 FQNEAQ. Trimming left V 1 base short and J 0 bases short, with 7 bases between. In DNA form, the CDR3 reads TGTGCCAGCAGCTTAGAAGGGGGCTCCTACAATGAGCAGTTCTTC. Its translation is CASSLEGGSYNEQFF.

V usage is TRBV3-1 (or the pseudogene TRBV3-2) and J usage is TRBJ2-3, with 9 bases matching TRBD2. CDR3 length: 17 amino acids. Germline values: CDR1 LGHDT, CDR2 YNNKEL (reference sequence). With V trimmed by 4 bases and J by 2 bases, 10 bases remained unmatched. The CDR3 spells CASSPRVTSGPTDTQYF. The CDR3 bases are TGTGCCAGCAGCCCGAGGGTGACTAGCGGTCCCACAGATACGCAGTATTTT.

The chain employs TRBV18 and TRBJ2-3; tentative D call: TRBD1 (5 bases). The V gene's germline CDR1 is KGHSH and CDR2 LQKENI. Deletions cut 3 bases from V and 3 bases from J, with 16 bases between. The CDR3 contains 16 residues. CDR3 nucleotides: TGTGCCAGCTCACCGAGTCAAATCCAGGGTACAGATACGCAGTATTTT. Translated, it gives CASSPSQIQGTDTQYF.

The rearrangement joins TRBV6-5 to TRBJ2-1, with 7 bases identical to TRBD2. The CDR3 is made up of 13 amino acids. With V trimmed by 4 bases and J by 9 bases, 6 bases remained unmatched. From germline, CDR1 is MNHEY and CDR2 SVGAGI. Here the CDR3 DNA reads TGTGCCAGCAGTTCTCGGGGGGAGGCTGAGCAGTTCTTC. Its protein is CASSSRGEAEQFF.

This rearrangement joins TRBV7-8 to TRBJ1-2, with D tentatively TRBD1 (5 bases). The V gene's germline CDR1 is SGHVS and CDR2 FQNEAQ. The CDR3 is 14 residues long. Trimming took off 7 bases at V and 8 bases at J, with 20 bases between the two ends. This chain's CDR3 is CASTPGRQGSGYTF. CDR3 coding DNA: TGTGCCAGCACCCCTGGGCGTCAGGGAAGCGGCTACACCTTC.

The chain employs TRBV7-6 and TRBJ2-3; a weak D match, TRBD1 (5 bases). The CDR3 runs to 14 residues. The germline V gene encodes CDR1 SGHVS and CDR2 FNYEAQ. V gave up 2 bases and J gave up 4 bases, with 10 bases separating them. CDR3: CASSLQGHSDTQYF. The CDR3, as DNA: TGTGCCAGCAGCTTACAGGGTCACTCAGATACGCAGTATTTT.

The rearrangement uses TRBV20-1 and TRBJ2-1; 7 nucleotides match TRBD1. The CDR3 covers 15 residues. The germline gives CDR1 DFQATT, CDR2 SNEGSKA (reference sequence). Losses at the gene ends were 3 bases for V and 0 bases for J; bases not matched to a gene: 5. For the CDR3, the DNA is TGCAGTGCTAGTCCGGGACAGAGCTCCTACAATGAGCAGTTCTTC. This encodes CSASPGQSSYNEQFF.

This chain links TRBV5-5 with TRBJ1-2; weak D call: TRBD1 (5 bases). This CDR3 has 15 amino acids. Germline CDR1 is SGHKS and CDR2 is YYEKEE (reference sequence). V lost 4 bases, J lost 0 bases, and 13 bases lay in between. The CDR3 DNA reads as TGTGCCAGCAGCCCAAGGGGCGACACTAACTATGGCTACACCTTC. Its protein is CASSPRGDTNYGYTF.

J is TRBJ1-5 and V is TRBV27; 7 bases agree with TRBD1. With V trimmed by 9 bases and J by 0 bases, 5 bases remained unmatched. CDR3 length equals 14 residues. Germline assignment: CDR1 MNHEY and CDR2 SMNVEV (reference sequence). The CDR3 sequence: CASSGGYSNQPQHF. For the CDR3, the DNA is TGTGCCAGTTCAGGGGGATATAGCAATCAGCCCCAGCATTTT.

This clone was picked up a small number of times. A read error may produce the germline difference seen at one junction end. The rearrangement uses TRBV5-1 and TRBJ1-1; no clear D gene. Germline assignment: CDR1 SGHRS and CDR2 YFSETQ. This CDR3 is built from 14 residues. CDR3 residues: CASTLGRGNTEAFF. CDR3 DNA: TGCGCCAGCACCTTGGGTCGGGGGAACACTGAAGCTTTCTTT.

The chain joins TRBV28 to TRBJ2-1, with D tentatively TRBD2 (6 bases). The V gene lost 2 bases and the J gene lost 8 bases, with 13 bases spanning the gap. The CDR3 sequence is 14 residues long. CDR1 and CDR2 from the germline V gene are MDHEN and SYDVKM. For the CDR3, the DNA is TGTGCCAGCAGTTTAACGGGAGACGTATATGAGCAGTTCTTC. Its protein is CASSLTGDVYEQFF.

This clone came up a few times. The rearrangement links TRBV6-4 to TRBJ2-1, with D possibly TRBD2 on 6 matching bases. Germline-derived CDR1 and CDR2 are MRHNA and SNTAGT. Trimming cost V 6 bases and J 10 bases, with 10 bases left between them. CDR3 size: 11 residues. The CDR3 DNA reads TGTGCCAGCAGGGTGGGAGGCGAGCAGTTCTTC. It yields the protein CASRVGGEQFF.

V is TRBV2 and J is TRBJ2-3, with 12 nucleotides matching TRBD2. The trim removed 7 bases at V and 0 bases at J, leaving 5 bases unmatched. The V gene's germline CDR1 is SNHLY and CDR2 FYNNEI. This CDR3 has 16 residues. The CDR3, as DNA: TGTGCCAGCACCTTGGGACTAGCGGGTAGCACAGATACGCAGTATTTT. Protein: CASTLGLAGSTDTQYF.

This rearrangement joins TRBV6-5 to TRBJ1-6, with 7 bases matching TRBD1. The J segment lost 6 bases and the V segment lost 6 bases, leaving 5 bases of the junction unmatched. Germline CDR1 reads MNHEY; CDR2 reads SVGAGI. CDR3 size: 14 residues. CDR3: CASRSRQGNSPLHF. The CDR3, as DNA: TGTGCCAGCAGATCACGACAGGGTAATTCACCCCTCCACTTT.

The gene calls are TRBV7-6 and TRBJ2-1, with a tentative D call TRBD1 (6 bases). Germline CDR1 is SGHVS and CDR2 is FNYEAQ. Trimming took 4 bases from V and 6 from J, leaving 10 bases between them. This CDR3 is 13 amino acids long. This CDR3 reads CASSSQGFNEQFF. The DNA for the CDR3 is TGTGCCAGCAGCTCACAGGGTTTCAATGAGCAGTTCTTC.

The chain recombines TRBV29-1 with TRBJ2-1; 9 bases line up with TRBD2. Unmatched junction bases numbered 5, after V lost 6 bases and J lost 2 bases. Germline CDR1 is SQVTM and CDR2 is ANQGSEA. This CDR3 is 14 amino acids long. In DNA form, the CDR3 reads TGCAGCGTATCCGGCGGGGGGGCCTACAATGAGCAGTTCTTC. Its translation: CSVSGGGAYNEQFF.

This clone appeared a single time. The chain couples TRBV7-2 to TRBJ1-1, with D tentatively TRBD1 (6 bases). V was pared by 6 bases and J by 4 bases, with 12 bases between. This CDR3 has 13 amino acids. CDR1 is SGHTA, CDR2 FQGNSA, per germline. CDR3 sequence: CASSYRVSTEAFF. Here the CDR3 DNA reads TGTGCCAGCAGTTACAGGGTCAGCACTGAAGCTTTCTTT.

Remarks on this clone: The same CDR3 arises from other DNA sequences in this sample as well. V gene TRBV7-3 combines with J gene TRBJ1-3; D gene ambiguous. This CDR3 is built from 14 residues. Germline V CDR1 and CDR2: SGHTA, FQGTGA. Trimming pared 2 bases from V and 0 bases from J, leaving 5 bases between. The CDR3 is CASSLGSSGNTIYF. The DNA for the CDR3 is TGTGCCAGCAGCTTAGGGAGCTCTGGAAACACCATATATTTT.